This T cell receptor beta chain emerged from a study of response to subunit inactivated influenza vaccine. TCRdb reanalysed the RT-PCR reads using MiXCR and keeps one entry per CDR3 protein. The table shows 500,000 to 550,000 distinct CDR3 sequences, with approximately 20% occurring only once. The CDR3 spans 15 residues. The germline V gene has CDR1 DFQATT and CDR2 SNEGSKA (reference sequence). V was clipped by 6 bases and J by 1 base, with 15 bases between them. Another study also made use of these data, one on T cells expressing NK-cell markers. That source adds: With UMIs, 5'RACE template switching was used to make TCR beta cDNA. Dominant NKG2C+ clonotype frequencies of roughly 1.0-7.5% of CD8+ T cells were measured in six or seven donors.

The receptor comes from a man aged 50-60 years who received an inactivated influenza vaccine. The sample consisted of CD4+ T cells sorted from PBMCs, taken approximately 12 days after vaccination. V gene TRBV20-1 combines with J gene TRBJ2-2; TRBD2 might be the D (5 bases). The CDR3 sequence: CSAPRTRGNTGELFF. In nucleotides, the CDR3 is TGCAGTGCCCCCCGGACTCGAGGGAACACCGGGGAGCTGTTTTTT.